One and the same sample provided the 22 T cell receptor beta chains below, sequenced in a study of T cells in Graves' hyperthyroidism and ophthalmopathy. RNA transcripts provided the source from which TCR beta CDR3 regions were amplified. First-round RT-PCR targeting the TCR CDR3 was performed with the HTBI primer set. TCRdb reprocessed the multiplex PCR reads via MiXCR and lists one record per CDR3 protein. The data contain approximately 420,000 distinct CDR3 sequences, about an eighth of them singletons. Material: blood. The receptors stem from a woman under 30 with Graves' hyperthyroidism.

The chain links TRBV18 to TRBJ1-2; D ambiguous. V lost 2 bases and J 8 bases, leaving 15 bases between the germline ends. CDR3 size: 14 residues. CDR1 is KGHSH and CDR2 is LQKENI in the germline V gene. For the CDR3, the DNA is TGTGCCAGCTCACCAGACTCGGGATTTCGGGGCTACACCTTC. This sequence encodes CASSPDSGFRGYTF.

Ten or more counts support this clonotype. V and J are TRBV28 and TRBJ2-7; 8 bases align to TRBD2. The germline gives CDR1 MDHEN, CDR2 SYDVKM. J lost 2 bases, V lost 5 bases, and 11 bases had no gene match. This CDR3 spans 16 amino acids. CDR3 amino acids: CASSPPGREAAYEQYF. As DNA, the CDR3 is TGTGCCAGCAGTCCCCCTGGGCGGGAGGCTGCCTACGAGCAGTACTTC.

The rearrangement joins TRBV29-1 to TRBJ1-4, with D tentatively TRBD1 (5 bases). From germline, CDR1 is SQVTM and CDR2 ANQGSEA. The V end was cut by 6 bases, the J end by 0 bases, with 17 bases between. This CDR3 is 16 amino acids long. CDR3 amino acids: CSVGPMGFTTNEKLFF. CDR3 nucleotides: TGCAGCGTGGGGCCTATGGGGTTCACAACTAATGAAAAACTGTTTTTT.

This clonotype was observed at least ten times. CDR3 bases: TGTGCCAGCATCTGGGACAGAACTTCCTCCTACAATGAGCAGTTCTTC. Amino acids: CASIWDRTSSYNEQFF. The chain employs TRBV6-1 and TRBJ2-1, with TRBD1 matching over 7 bases. This CDR3 contains 16 residues. Germline lookup yields CDR1 MNHNS and CDR2 SASEGT. V lost 7 bases, J lost 0 bases, and 9 bases stayed unmatched.

This clonotype was seen repeatedly, ten times or more. This chain uses TRBV7-2 with TRBJ2-3; 7 bases align to TRBD1. The germline CDR1 and CDR2 sequences are SGHTA and FQGNSA. The V segment lost 2 bases and the J segment 2 bases; nucleotides outside the gene matches: 4. CDR3 length: 15 amino acids. CDR3 protein: CASSLQTGYTDTQYF. The CDR3 DNA reads as TGTGCCAGCAGCTTACAGACAGGGTACACAGATACGCAGTATTTT.

This clonotype was detected a few times. This chain uses TRBV5-6 with TRBJ2-3; 13 bases align to TRBD2. V shed 3 bases, J shed 4 bases, and the junction held 8 bases outside the gene matches. The CDR3 loop spans 17 amino acids. CDR1 SGHDT and CDR2 YYEEEE come from the germline V gene. DNA for the CDR3: TGTGCCAGCAGCTCGCCGACTAGCGGGAGGTGGGCAGATACGCAGTATTTT. Its translation: CASSSPTSGRWADTQYF.

The chain uses TRBV27 and TRBJ1-5; no definite D call. The CDR3 consists of 14 residues. Germline-derived CDR1 and CDR2 are MNHEY and SMNVEV (reference sequence). V lost 8 bases, J lost 4 bases, and 15 bases lay in between. This chain's CDR3 is CASWEGGQNQPQHF. The CDR3, as DNA: TGTGCCAGCTGGGAGGGAGGCCAAAATCAGCCCCAGCATTTT.

In its sample, this clonotype was seen many times. This chain joins TRBV30 and TRBJ1-1; 9 bases agree with TRBD1. V dropped 8 bases and J dropped 3; count of bases not matched to a gene: 7. This CDR3 is 13 amino acids long. Looked up from germline, CDR1 is GTSNPN and CDR2 is SVGIG (reference sequence). CDR3 nucleotides: TGTGCCGGAGACCGGGACAGGGACACTGAAGCTTTCTTT. Protein: CAGDRDRDTEAFF.

A word on this clonotype: This may be a read error, as it is one base from a much larger clone. The chain recombines TRBV7-3 with TRBJ2-6; 7 bases align to TRBD1. Germline trimming cut 5 bases from V and 1 base from J; bases unmatched to any gene: 11. Germline loops: CDR1 SGHTA, CDR2 FQGTGA. The CDR3 totals 18 residues. DNA for the CDR3: TGTGCCAGCAGCCACATATTAATGACAGGGTCTGGGGCCAACGTCCTGACTTTC. The encoded protein is CASSHILMTGSGANVLTF. Full variable domain (rest looked up from reference TRBV7-3 and TRBJ2-6): GAGVSQTPSNKVTEKGKYVELRCDPISGHTALYWYRQSLGQGPEFLIYFQGTGAADDSGLPNDRFFAVRPEGSVSTLKIQRTERGDSAVYLCASSHILMTGSGANVLTFGAGSRLTVL.

This clonotype was detected ten times or more. The rearrangement joins TRBV5-1 to TRBJ1-5; unclear D gene. Germline CDR1 is SGHRS and CDR2 is YFSETQ. Trimming stripped 0 bases from V and 4 bases from J, with 5 bases between. The CDR3 is made up of 13 amino acids. CDR3 nucleotides: TGCGCCAGCAGCTTGGCCCCTAATCAGCCCCAGCATTTT. Translation gives CASSLAPNQPQHF.

This chain connects TRBV9 to TRBJ2-1, with D unresolved. Looked up from germline, CDR1 is SGDLS and CDR2 is YYNGEE. With 0 bases removed from V and 0 bases from J, the gap between germline ends came to 7 bases. The CDR3 contains 15 residues. CDR3 nucleotide sequence: TGTGCCAGCAGCGTAGAGCCCTTCTCCTACAATGAGCAGTTCTTC. Protein: CASSVEPFSYNEQFF.

This clonotype came up many times. The gene calls are TRBV6-1 and TRBJ2-7; D is uncertain. The CDR3 is 15 residues long. Germline V CDR1 and CDR2: MNHNS, SASEGT. V lost 6 bases and J lost 1, with 16 bases in between. The CDR3 reads CASRQGHATSYEQYF. Here the CDR3 DNA reads TGTGCCAGCAGACAAGGTCACGCCACTTCCTACGAGCAGTACTTC.

This clonotype has ten or more counts. V and J are TRBV6-1 and TRBJ2-2; 9 nucleotides agree with TRBD2. The J segment lost 4 bases and the V segment lost 1 base, leaving 4 bases of the junction unmatched. The CDR3 has 16 residues. Germline CDR1 MNHNS, CDR2 SASEGT. In nucleotides, the CDR3 is TGTGCCAGCAGTGAAGGACTAGCGGTGATCACCGGGGAGCTGTTTTTT. It encodes CASSEGLAVITGELFF.

To note about this clonotype: This sequence may be a read error, since a much larger clone differs from it by one base. The gene calls are TRBV27 and TRBJ2-7, with D possibly being TRBD2 (6 bases). The CDR3 sequence is 14 residues long. CDR1 and CDR2 from the germline V gene are MNHEY and SMNVEV (reference sequence). V shed 8 bases and J shed 6 bases, with 20 bases lying between them. CDR3 in DNA: TGTGCCAGCTCCCGAGAGGCGGGAAGTCCCGAGCAGTACTTC. This codes for CASSREAGSPEQYF.

This clonotype was counted at least ten times. The chain has TRBV9 and TRBJ2-1; 10 bases align to TRBD2. The germline CDR1 and CDR2 sequences are SGDLS and YYNGEE. The CDR3 spans 14 residues. V lost 3 bases to trimming and J lost 8 bases; unmatched junction nucleotides: 5. The CDR3 loop reads CASSAAGTSDEQFF. The CDR3 nucleotides read TGTGCCAGCAGCGCGGCCGGGACTAGCGATGAGCAGTTCTTC.

This clonotype was recorded many times. CDR3 nucleotides: TGTGCCACCAGTCGGCAGGGCTACGAGCAGTACTTC. This encodes CATSRQGYEQYF. V usage is TRBV24-1 and J usage is TRBJ2-7; a possible D gene is TRBD1 (5 bases). The V gene lost 6 bases and the J gene lost 3 bases, with 8 bases spanning the gap. CDR1 is KGHDR and CDR2 is SFDVKD in the germline V gene. The CDR3 extends over 12 amino acids.

Ten or more counts support this clonotype. Here the CDR3 reads CASSFGNNQPQHF. The DNA for the CDR3 is TGTGCCAGCAGTTTCGGCAACAATCAGCCCCAGCATTTT. J is TRBJ1-5 and V is TRBV28; no firm D call. Germline CDR1 is MDHEN and CDR2 is SYDVKM. Trimming cost V 3 bases and J 3 bases, with 6 bases left between them. This CDR3 is built from 13 residues.

This clonotype has only a few counts. The chain recombines TRBV7-9 with TRBJ2-2; D is possibly TRBD1 or TRBD2 (5 bases each). The CDR3 has 17 residues. CDR1 SEHNR and CDR2 FQNEAQ come from the germline V gene (reference sequence). V lost 7 bases and J 0 bases, leaving 18 bases between the germline ends. The CDR3: CASILQPGRSNTGELFF. The CDR3 coding sequence is TGTGCCAGCATCCTTCAACCGGGACGGTCGAACACCGGGGAGCTGTTTTTT.

The table lists this clonotype with many counts. This sequence joins TRBV28 and TRBJ2-7; TRBD1 matches at 8 bases. This CDR3 is 14 amino acids long. Germline values: CDR1 MDHEN, CDR2 SYDVKM. V shed 5 bases and J 0 bases; nucleotides not matched to a gene: 3. Written as DNA, the CDR3 is TGTGCCAGCAGTCCCGGGACAGGCTCCTACGAGCAGTACTTC. Its protein product is CASSPGTGSYEQYF.

The chain is built from TRBV19 and TRBJ1-1; 8 bases agree with TRBD1. The germline V gene has CDR1 LNHDA and CDR2 SQIVND (reference sequence). This CDR3 contains 14 residues. The J segment lost 0 bases and the V segment lost 10 bases, leaving 7 bases of the junction unmatched. CDR3 in DNA: TGTGCCATTGGACAGGGTCGGGTGAACACTGAAGCTTTCTTT. Protein: CAIGQGRVNTEAFF.

This clonotype showed up many times. The chain employs TRBV2 and TRBJ2-7; weak D call: TRBD2 (7 bases). Trimming cost V 6 bases and J 3 bases, with 15 bases left between them. The CDR3 covers 14 residues. CDR1 is SNHLY and CDR2 is FYNNEI in the germline V gene. The CDR3 here is CASSKDGGLYEQYF. For the CDR3, the DNA is TGTGCCAGCAGCAAGGACGGGGGGCTCTACGAGCAGTACTTC.

This clonotype came up many times. The chain joins TRBV5-5 to TRBJ2-1; unclear D gene. Germline V gene data show CDR1 as SGHKS and CDR2 as YYEKEE (reference sequence). The CDR3 runs 14 residues. V was pared by 4 bases and J by 2 bases, with 10 bases between. CDR3 sequence (DNA): TGTGCCAGCAGCCGAAGCACACCCTACAATGAGCAGTTCTTC. Amino acids: CASSRSTPYNEQFF.